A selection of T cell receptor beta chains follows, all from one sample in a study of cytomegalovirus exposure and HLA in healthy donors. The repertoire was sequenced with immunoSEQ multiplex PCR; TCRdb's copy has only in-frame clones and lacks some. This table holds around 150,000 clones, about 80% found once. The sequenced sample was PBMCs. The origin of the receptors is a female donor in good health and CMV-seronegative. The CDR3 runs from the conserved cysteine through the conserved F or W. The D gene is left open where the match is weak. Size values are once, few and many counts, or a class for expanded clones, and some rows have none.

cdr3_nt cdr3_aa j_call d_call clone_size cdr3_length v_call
TGTGCCAGCAGCTTAGCGGCCCAGGTCTCTGGAAACACCATATATTTT CASSLAAQVSGNTIYF TRBJ1-3 . . 16 TRBV7-6
TGTGCCAGCAGTCGGACTAGCGCGACCACCGGGGAGCTGTTTTTT CASSRTSATTGELFF TRBJ2-2 TRBD2 . 15 TRBV2
TGTGCCAGCAGCCGGACAGGGGGATCCAATCAGCCCCAGCATTTT CASSRTGGSNQPQHF TRBJ1-5 TRBD1 . 15 TRBV5-6
TGTGCCACCAGCAGAGGGGGACAGGGGTACGAGCAGTACTTC CATSRGGQGYEQYF TRBJ2-7 TRBD1 . 14 TRBV15
TGCGCCAGCAGCTTGGAACCGTCCGGCGAGCAGTACTTC CASSLEPSGEQYF TRBJ2-7 . few 13 TRBV5-1
TGCAGTGCTCCCGTTGCCTACGAGCAGTACTTC CSAPVAYEQYF TRBJ2-7 . . 11 TRBV20-1
TGTGCCAGCAGTTACGGGACAGGGGGCTATGGCTACACCTTC CASSYGTGGYGYTF TRBJ1-2 TRBD1 . 14 TRBV6-5
TGTGCCAGCAGGGCTACAGGGGGGATCAGTTCACCCCTCCACTTT CASRATGGISSPLHF TRBJ1-6 TRBD1 . 15 TRBV2
TGTGCCAGCAGAACACAGGGGTACAATGAGCAGTTCTTC CASRTQGYNEQFF TRBJ2-1 TRBD1 . 13 TRBV6-1
TGTGCCAGCAGTTTACTCAGGGATATAAACACCATATATTTT CASSLLRDINTIYF TRBJ1-3 . . 14 TRBV6-5
TGTGCCACGACGCTAGCGGGGAACACCGGGGAGCTGTTTTTT CATTLAGNTGELFF TRBJ2-2 TRBD2 . 14 TRBV27
TGTGCCTCCCATGGGACAGGTCGCTACGAGCAGTACTTC CASHGTGRYEQYF TRBJ2-7 TRBD1 few 13 TRBV27
TGCGCCAGCAGCCAAGCTCTACAGGGCCTTGGCTACACCTTC CASSQALQGLGYTF TRBJ1-2 . . 14 TRBV4-1
TGCGCCAGCGAACTGTCACCGGGGGGTCCAAATGAGCAGTTCTTC CASELSPGGPNEQFF TRBJ2-1 TRBD2 . 15 TRBV5-1
TGTGCCAGCAGCGTAGGTCTCTATGGCTACACCTTC CASSVGLYGYTF TRBJ1-2 . . 12 TRBV9
TGTGCCATCAGTGATGGTCCAGAGGACGAGCAGTACTTC CAISDGPEDEQYF TRBJ2-7 . once 13 TRBV10-3
TGCGCCAGCAGCTTGAACAGGGGGCATGGCTACACCTTC CASSLNRGHGYTF TRBJ1-2 TRBD1 . 13 TRBV5-1
TGTGCCATCAGTCGAGGACAGGGGAAGGGAGAGACCCAGTACTTC CAISRGQGKGETQYF TRBJ2-5 TRBD1 . 15 TRBV10-3
TGTGCCAGCAGCGTAGACTGGGAGGACGAGCAGTACTTC CASSVDWEDEQYF TRBJ2-7 . . 13 TRBV9
TGTGCCAGCTCACCCACAGGGAACACTGAAGCTTTCTTT CASSPTGNTEAFF TRBJ1-1 . . 13 TRBV18
TGCAGCGTTGGTGGGACTAGCGGTTACAATGAGCAGTTCTTC CSVGGTSGYNEQFF TRBJ2-1 TRBD2 . 14 TRBV29-1
TGTGCCAGCAGCTTAGGACAGAACACCGGGGAGCTGTTTTTT CASSLGQNTGELFF TRBJ2-2 . . 14 TRBV7-6
TGTGCCAGCAGAATTCAGCGGGGGAGCACCCGCAATGAGCAGTTCTTC CASRIQRGSTRNEQFF TRBJ2-1 TRBD2 once 16 TRBV2